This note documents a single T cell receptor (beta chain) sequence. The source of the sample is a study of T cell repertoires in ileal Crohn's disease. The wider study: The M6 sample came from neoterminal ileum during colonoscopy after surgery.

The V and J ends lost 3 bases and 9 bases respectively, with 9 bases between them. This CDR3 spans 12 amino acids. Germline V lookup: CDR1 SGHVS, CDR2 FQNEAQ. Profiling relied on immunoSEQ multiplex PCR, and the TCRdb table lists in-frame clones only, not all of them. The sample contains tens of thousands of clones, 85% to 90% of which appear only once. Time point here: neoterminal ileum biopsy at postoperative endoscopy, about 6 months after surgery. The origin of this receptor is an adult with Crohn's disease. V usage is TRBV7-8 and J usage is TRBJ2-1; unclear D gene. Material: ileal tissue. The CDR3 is CASSFEVGEQFF. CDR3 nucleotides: TGTGCCAGCAGCTTTGAGGTCGGTGAGCAGTTCTTC.